The 29 T cell receptor beta chains below all came from one sample that was sequenced in a study of OX40 agonist ivuxolimab in advanced cancers. Produced via immunoSEQ multiplex PCR; TCRdb's table is partial and in-frame only. The sample has roughly 98,000 clones, about 86% seen once. This specimen consisted of CD4+ or CD8+ T cells sorted from blood, obtained in a trial of the OX40 agonist ivuxolimab. All receptors derive from an adult with an advanced solid tumor such as melanoma, head and neck, liver or kidney cancer.

This clone was picked up one time. The J gene is TRBJ1-5, the V gene TRBV28, with TRBD1 matching over 7 bases. The CDR3 spans 13 residues. Germline V gene sequence: CDR1 MDHEN, CDR2 SYDVKM. V shed 10 bases and J 5 bases; nucleotides not matched to a gene: 8. CDR3 sequence: CATCDRDYQPQHF. The CDR3, as DNA: TGTGCCACTTGCGACAGGGACTATCAGCCCCAGCATTTT.

This clone was counted only a few times. J is TRBJ2-7 and V is TRBV21-1; the table calls TRBD2, which could not be checked here. TRBV21-1 is assigned pseudogene status. CDR3 length: 17 residues. The CDR3 DNA follows: TGTGCCAGCAGCAAAGCGCTTTACGGGGGAGAGCGGTACGAGCAGTACTTC. This encodes CASSKALYGGERYEQYF.

In its sample, this clone was seen a few times. This CDR3 is CKLRQGTEAFF. CDR3 sequence (DNA): TGCAAACTCCGGCAGGGCACTGAAGCTTTCTTT. The genes are TRBV20-1 and TRBJ1-1, with D possibly matching TRBD1 (5 bases). This CDR3 spans 11 amino acids. The germline V gene encodes CDR1 DFQATT and CDR2 SNEGSKA (reference sequence).

The chain employs TRBV30 and TRBJ2-7; no definite D call. V was cut by 0 bases and J by 5 bases, with 8 bases left in between. The germline V gene encodes CDR1 GTSNPN and CDR2 SVGIG (reference sequence). The CDR3 spans 12 residues. The CDR3 DNA reads TGTGCCTGGAGTGTAGTAGGCCACGAGCAGTACTTC. It encodes CAWSVVGHEQYF.

The count of this clone is one. Other DNA sequences of this sample code for an identical CDR3. V usage is TRBV10-3 and J usage is TRBJ1-5; no reliable D call. There are 13 residues in the CDR3. The ends were cut back, 1 base at V and 4 bases at J, with 5 bases in the middle. Germline V CDR1 and CDR2: ENHRY, SYGVKD. As DNA, the CDR3 is TGTGCCATCAGTGAGTTAGGGAATCAGCCCCAGCATTTT. It is translated as CAISELGNQPQHF.

This clone was detected only a few times. This rearrangement joins TRBV7-2 to TRBJ2-7; tentatively, D is TRBD1 or TRBD2 (5 bases each). Germline V lookup: CDR1 SGHTA, CDR2 FQGNSA. The CDR3 sequence is 15 residues long. Trimming took 3 bases from V and 4 from J, leaving 16 bases between them. CDR3 in DNA: TGTGCCAGCAGCTTGGCCCCGGGGCAGGGATACGAGCAGTACTTC. Its translation is CASSLAPGQGYEQYF.

This chain uses TRBV5-1 with TRBJ2-7; 7 bases match TRBD2. J gave up 3 bases and V 0 bases, and 6 bases lay outside the gene matches. This CDR3 spans 15 amino acids. Germline loops: CDR1 SGHRS, CDR2 YFSETQ. DNA of the CDR3: TGCGCCAGCAGCTTGGCCCCTAGCGGAGTCTACGAGCAGTACTTC. It encodes CASSLAPSGVYEQYF.

The rearrangement links TRBV15 to TRBJ1-1, with TRBD1 identical over 7 bases. Germline assignment: CDR1 LNHNV and CDR2 YYDKDF (reference sequence). The trim removed 2 bases at V and 0 bases at J, leaving 6 bases unmatched. This CDR3 is built from 16 residues. CDR3 DNA: TGTGCCACCAGCAGACCCAGGGGGGCCATGAACACTGAAGCTTTCTTT. Translation: CATSRPRGAMNTEAFF.

The rearrangement links TRBV7-2 to TRBJ1-5; no clear D. V lost 4 bases and J lost 0, with 13 bases in between. The CDR3 loop spans 16 amino acids. Germline V gene data show CDR1 as SGHTA and CDR2 as FQGNSA. CDR3 residues: CASSSRRASSNQPQHF. In DNA form, the CDR3 reads TGTGCCAGCAGCTCCCGAAGGGCCAGTAGCAATCAGCCCCAGCATTTT.

The chain is built from TRBV7-3 and TRBJ2-5; D may be TRBD2 (5 bases). CDR1 is SGHTA, CDR2 FQGTGA, per germline. This CDR3 region has 15 residues. Between the trimmed V and J ends, which lost 5 bases and 5 bases, there was a span of 18 bases. In DNA, the CDR3 is TGTGCCAGCAGCCCCGGACTGGGGTTGGGGGAGACCCAGTACTTC. It codes for CASSPGLGLGETQYF.

The V gene is TRBV5-1, the J gene TRBJ1-1, with a weak D call TRBD1 (6 bases). V dropped 5 bases and J dropped 2 bases, with 16 bases sitting between them. The CDR3 totals 15 residues. In germline, CDR1 is SGHRS, CDR2 YFSETQ. This CDR3 reads CASRVSRGYNTEAFF. The CDR3 region has the DNA TGCGCCAGCAGGGTCTCAAGGGGGTATAACACTGAAGCTTTCTTT.

This clone was detected only once. J is TRBJ2-7 and V is TRBV7-6; D remains unclear. Per the germline V gene, CDR1 is SGHVS and CDR2 is FNYEAQ. Trimming stripped 1 base from V and 0 bases from J, with 10 bases between. The length of the CDR3 is 15 residues. The DNA for the CDR3 is TGTGCCAGCAGCTTAGGACCTCTCCCCTCCTACGAGCAGTACTTC. Its translation: CASSLGPLPSYEQYF.

The chain carries TRBV6-5 and TRBJ2-7; perhaps D is TRBD1 or TRBD2 (5 bases each). Trimming took 7 bases from V and 2 from J, leaving 12 bases between them. Germline V lookup: CDR1 MNHEY, CDR2 SVGAGI. The CDR3 has 13 residues. The chain's CDR3 is CASKGPETYEQYF. CDR3 bases: TGTGCCAGCAAGGGACCGGAGACCTACGAGCAGTACTTC.

This clone was counted once. V usage is TRBV19 and J usage is TRBJ1-5, with TRBD1 matching over 8 bases. Germline loops: CDR1 LNHDA, CDR2 SQIVND (reference sequence). Trimming took 5 bases from V and 4 from J; bases not matched to a gene: 4. The CDR3 is 14 residues long. The CDR3 spells CASSSRTGNQPQHF. The CDR3 bases are TGTGCCAGTAGTTCAAGGACAGGGAATCAGCCCCAGCATTTT.

The V gene is TRBV29-1, the J gene TRBJ1-5; tentatively, D is TRBD1 (6 bases). V shed 6 bases and J shed 1 base, with 10 bases lying between them. This CDR3 has 13 amino acids. Germline lookup yields CDR1 SQVTM and CDR2 ANQGSEA. The CDR3 nucleotides read TGCAGCGTCGGGGGGCGAAGCAATCAGCCCCAGCATTTT. Translation: CSVGGRSNQPQHF. Full variable domain (missing parts from reference TRBV29-1 and TRBJ1-5): SAVISQKPSRDICQRGTSLTIQCQVDSQVTMMFWYRQQPGQSLTLIATANQGSEATYESGFVIDKFPISRPNLTFSTLTVSNMSPEDSSIYLCSVGGRSNQPQHFGDGTRLSIL.

V is TRBV5-1 and J is TRBJ1-1; the D gene is possibly TRBD1 (5 bases). V was trimmed by 2 bases and J by 5 bases, leaving 10 bases between them. Germline CDR1 SGHRS, CDR2 YFSETQ. This CDR3 region has 13 residues. This chain's CDR3 is CASSLPGRTEAFF. The CDR3 nucleotides read TGCGCCAGCAGCTTACCAGGGAGGACTGAAGCTTTCTTT.

V is TRBV7-2 and J is TRBJ2-7; D is unclear. CDR3 length: 15 amino acids. Germline assignment: CDR1 SGHTA and CDR2 FQGNSA. Trimming left V 5 bases short and J 2 bases short, with 16 bases between. The CDR3: CASSRDPGATYEQYF. The CDR3 DNA reads as TGTGCCAGCAGCCGAGACCCGGGTGCGACCTACGAGCAGTACTTC.

The rearrangement uses TRBV5-1 and TRBJ2-1; 9 nucleotides line up with TRBD2. Germline-derived CDR1 and CDR2 are SGHRS and YFSETQ. The CDR3 runs to 15 residues. J lost 0 bases, V lost 4 bases, and 2 bases had no gene match. The CDR3 is CASSNSGSSYNEQFF. As DNA, the CDR3 is TGCGCCAGCAGCAATAGCGGGAGCTCCTACAATGAGCAGTTCTTC.

The V gene is TRBV5-1, the J gene TRBJ1-1; D not resolved. Germline lookup yields CDR1 SGHRS and CDR2 YFSETQ. This CDR3 is built from 16 residues. Trimming removed 0 bases at V and 5 bases at J, with 17 bases between. Here the CDR3 reads CASSLEAVSPETEAFF. The CDR3 DNA is TGCGCCAGCAGCTTGGAGGCAGTCTCCCCAGAGACTGAAGCTTTCTTT.

This clone was seen a handful of times. The V and J genes are TRBV6-6 and TRBJ1-3, with no clear D. Trimming took 5 bases from V and 4 from J, leaving 9 bases between them. The CDR3 is made up of 13 amino acids. Germline-derived CDR1 and CDR2 are MNHNY and SVGAGI (reference sequence). Here the CDR3 reads CASSPYRGNTIYF. Here the CDR3 DNA reads TGTGCCAGCAGTCCCTACAGAGGAAACACCATATATTTT.

The chain couples TRBV9 to TRBJ2-7; no definite D call. V shed 0 bases and J shed 0 bases, with 10 bases lying between them. Germline CDR1 reads SGDLS; CDR2 reads YYNGEE. The CDR3 contains 15 residues. This chain's CDR3 is CASSVAPSLSYEQYF. The CDR3 region has the DNA TGTGCCAGCAGCGTAGCCCCGTCCCTCTCCTACGAGCAGTACTTC.

The chain links TRBV7-6 to TRBJ2-6; unclear D gene. In germline, CDR1 is SGHVS, CDR2 FNYEAQ. This CDR3 has 13 residues. The V end lost 5 bases, the J end lost 2 bases, and 4 bases lay between the germline ends. CDR3 amino acids: CASSGPGANVLTF. The CDR3 DNA follows: TGTGCCAGCAGCGGACCTGGGGCCAACGTCCTGACTTTC.

The V call is TRBV2, the J call TRBJ1-2; D is possibly TRBD1 (5 bases). V lost 6 bases and J 5 bases, leaving 13 bases between the germline ends. The CDR3 has 13 amino acids. CDR1 is SNHLY, CDR2 FYNNEI, per germline. The DNA for the CDR3 is TGTGCCAGCAGGGGAGACAGCCCTTATGGCTACACCTTC. As protein: CASRGDSPYGYTF.

This clone was detected once. This sequence joins TRBV29-1 and TRBJ2-1; D unresolved. The length of the CDR3 is 15 residues. Between the trimmed V and J ends, which lost 7 bases and 3 bases, there was a span of 19 bases. The V gene's germline CDR1 is SQVTM and CDR2 ANQGSEA. CDR3 region: CSATLDWRGYNEQFF. CDR3 sequence (DNA): TGCAGCGCGACCCTTGACTGGCGTGGCTACAATGAGCAGTTCTTC.

The genes are TRBV28 and TRBJ2-6, with D tentatively TRBD2 (6 bases). This CDR3 has 16 amino acids. The germline V gene has CDR1 MDHEN and CDR2 SYDVKM. Trimming shortened V by 4 bases and J by 0 bases, and 10 bases separated the two germline ends. The CDR3 protein is CASSYEGGSGANVLTF. In DNA form, the CDR3 reads TGTGCCAGCAGTTATGAGGGAGGCTCTGGGGCCAACGTCCTGACTTTC. Looking up the rest from reference TRBV28 and TRBJ2-6 gives the full variable domain: DVKVTQSSRYLVKRTGEKVFLECVQDMDHENMFWYRQDPGLGLRLIYFSYDVKMKEKGDIPEGYSVSREKKERFSLILESASTNQTSMYLCASSYEGGSGANVLTFGAGSRLTVL.

The chain recombines TRBV6-1 with TRBJ2-3, with TRBD2 as a possible D gene (5 bases). V gave up 7 bases and J gave up 2 bases, with 16 bases separating them. Germline V gene lookup returns CDR1 MNHNS and CDR2 SASEGT. The CDR3 runs 15 residues. The DNA of the CDR3 is TGTGCCAGCAACCTTCGAGCGGCTCTCACAGATACGCAGTATTTT. As protein: CASNLRAALTDTQYF.

The J gene is TRBJ2-1, the V gene TRBV30; 8 bases fit TRBD2. Unmatched junction bases numbered 10, after V lost 2 bases and J lost 10 bases. The germline CDR1 and CDR2 sequences are GTSNPN and SVGIG (reference sequence). The CDR3 extends over 14 amino acids. The CDR3 spells CAWSPRRGGLEQFF. The DNA for the CDR3 is TGTGCCTGGAGTCCACGTCGGGGGGGGCTCGAGCAGTTCTTC.

The gene calls are TRBV5-5 and TRBJ1-3; D unresolved. V lost 4 bases to trimming and J lost 0 bases, with 11 bases between them. Germline CDR1 SGHKS, CDR2 YYEKEE (reference sequence). The CDR3 sequence is 15 residues long. The CDR3 DNA reads as TGTGCCAGCAGCCGAACAGACAACTCTGGAAACACCATATATTTT. As protein: CASSRTDNSGNTIYF.

In this sample, this clone turned up a few times. The DNA for the CDR3 is TGTGCCAGCAGCCAAGCCCACGGCAGGGGGCCGGATGGCTACACCTTC. Translation gives CASSQAHGRGPDGYTF. The J gene is TRBJ1-2, the V gene TRBV4-2; the match to TRBD1 covers 8 bases. Trimming took 1 base from V and 6 from J; bases not matched to a gene: 10. Germline CDR1 reads LGHNA; CDR2 reads YNFKEQ. The CDR3 has 16 residues.